Listed below are T cell receptor beta chains from one sample, sequenced in a study of T cell repertoires in cytomegalovirus infection. TCRdb processed the reads anew with MiXCR; each CDR3 protein has one entry. Of about 150,000 distinct CDR3 sequences listed, 17% were seen once; the top ten hold about 19%. Sequencing was performed on CD8+ T cells from PBMCs. The receptor source for this set is a human donor in good health (CMV status not recorded). Some clones in this sample may be carry-over from other donors' samples. Each CDR3 is given without its conserved first and last residue. Rows may omit the clone size; those that give it use once, few, many or a size class.

j_gene: TRBJ2-7; abundance: -; v_gene: TRBV25-1; CDR3aa: ASSLGARIYEQY
j_gene: TRBJ1-1; abundance: few; v_gene: TRBV6-5; CDR3aa: ASTHWNSGDTEAF
j_gene: TRBJ2-1; abundance: -; v_gene: TRBV7-3; CDR3aa: ASSPLGTSSYNEQF
j_gene: TRBJ1-5; abundance: once; v_gene: TRBV6-2/TRBV6-3; CDR3aa: ASSYDRTGQPQH
j_gene: TRBJ1-4; abundance: few; v_gene: TRBV19; CDR3aa: ASRWRAADEKLF
j_gene: TRBJ2-2; abundance: few; v_gene: TRBV28; CDR3aa: ASSLGVGNTGELF
j_gene: TRBJ1-1; abundance: -; v_gene: TRBV12-5; CDR3aa: ASGLVLTGQTNTEAF
j_gene: TRBJ2-2; abundance: -; v_gene: TRBV7-8; CDR3aa: ASSLVDRATGELF
j_gene: TRBJ2-7; abundance: many; v_gene: TRBV7-2; CDR3aa: ASSLGDGPYEQY
j_gene: TRBJ2-7; abundance: few; v_gene: TRBV7-9; CDR3aa: ASSLGQTQQY
j_gene: TRBJ2-2; abundance: -; v_gene: TRBV11-2; CDR3aa: ASSLGVAGGSTGELF
j_gene: TRBJ1-1; abundance: -; v_gene: TRBV4-1; CDR3aa: ASSQGQGETEAF
j_gene: TRBJ2-7; abundance: few; v_gene: TRBV7-9; CDR3aa: ASSLVDSAEQY